A single T cell receptor beta chain is shown here with its context. Data came from immunoSEQ multiplex PCR; TCRdb stores just in-frame clones and leaves some out. The sample holds tens of thousands of clones, approximately 94% seen once. The source of the sample is a study of technical replicates of blood from a few donors. With 1 base clipped from V and 0 bases from J, the junction kept 8 bases outside the gene matches. Germline V gene lookup returns CDR1 MDHEN and CDR2 SYDVKM. The CDR3 runs to 18 residues. The receptor was derived from a human donor in good health. The rearrangement joins TRBV28 to TRBJ2-7; 11 bases fit TRBD2. Sequenced sample: T cells isolated from PBMCs. The CDR3 coding sequence is TGTGCCAGCAGTTTATTAGCCCTGGGACTAGCGGACTCCTACGAGCAGTACTTC. This codes for CASSLLALGLADSYEQYF.